This TCR beta chain was sequenced during a study of tumor-infiltrating lymphocytes in localized non-small cell lung cancer. Study in general: Patients included smokers and never-smokers with various histologies, some sampled after neoadjuvant chemotherapy.

The CDR3 is 14 amino acids. Germline V gene sequence: CDR1 SGDLS, CDR2 YYNGEE. With 0 bases removed from V and 7 bases from J, the gap between germline ends came to 13 bases. Sequenced by immunoSEQ multiplex PCR; TCRdb stores in-frame clones only, minus some. The repertoire holds 25,000 to 35,000 clones, 70% to 90% seen once, with roughly 1.9% in the top ten. General study findings and limits: Compared with uninvolved lung, tumors showed higher T cell infiltration by TCRbeta sequencing. Immunotypes IM1 and IM2 had similar TCR-derived T-cell fractions. Not all patients were TCR sequenced, owing to tissue quantity.

Comment on this clone: What it binds is unknown.

The genes are TRBV9 and TRBJ1-1; no definite D call. Material for sequencing was lung tumor tissue. This receptor was taken from a human donor with non-small cell lung cancer. CDR3 nucleotides: TGTGCCAGCAGCGTAGCCGACCGATTTGGTGAAGCTTTCTTT. This encodes CASSVADRFGEAFF.